The clone carrying this T cell receptor beta chain was counted at least ten times. Its antigen is not identified. The data stem from a study of regulatory T cells in long-lasting Graves disease. Study-wide points: Persistent patients shared more public clonotypes (2,741) than newly diagnosed patients (under 1,000). Favored usage of TRBV28, TRBJ1-2 and TRBJ2-5 was recorded in persistent disease.

Trimming removed 7 bases at V and 1 base at J, with 17 bases between. This CDR3 contains 15 residues. Germline V gene data show CDR1 as SNHLY and CDR2 as FYNNEI. Time point meaning: newly diagnosed GD, antithyroid drugs for less than 3 months. The authors made the TCR library using RNA they extracted from PBMCs. About 8.8 milliliters of peripheral blood were drawn into EDTA tubes. Libraries of TCR beta came from iRepertoire HTBI primers plus Arm-PCR of CDR3 regions. TCRdb ran MiXCR on the multiplex PCR reads and lists one entry per CDR3 protein. The sample lists 520,000 or so distinct CDR3 sequences, about 11% occurring once. These data were likewise used in another study, on T cells in Graves' hyperthyroidism and ophthalmopathy.

The chain combines TRBV2 with TRBJ2-7, with D perhaps being TRBD1 or TRBD2 (5 bases each). The sequences come from peripheral blood mononuclear cells (PBMCs), collected at new diagnosis, from a patient treated with antithyroid drugs. This TCR was recovered from a woman under 40 with Graves disease. Here the CDR3 reads CASTDRDLGSYEQYF. The CDR3, as DNA: TGTGCCAGCACGGACCGGGACCTCGGGTCCTACGAGCAGTACTTC.